This TCR beta chain was found in a study of shared clonotypes between healthy human individuals. Selected positively for CCR7 and CD45RO-negative, naive CD8 cells excluded terminally differentiated effector memory CD45RA+ cells. The CDR3 is 16 amino acids. CDR1 and CDR2 (germline): SGDLS, YYNGEE. The V segment lost 2 bases and the J segment 3 bases; nucleotides outside the gene matches: 4. Assay: immunoSEQ multiplex PCR; the TCRdb copy retains only in-frame clones and omits some. The sample holds more than 550,000 clones, roughly 94% seen once. The TCR originated in a man aged 30 to 39 in good health. The rearrangement joins TRBV9 to TRBJ2-3, with 12 bases matching TRBD1. Sequences were obtained from naive CD8+ T cells sorted from blood. The CDR3 is CASSVPGQGATDTQYF. DNA for the CDR3: TGTGCCAGCAGCGTCCCGGGACAGGGGGCTACAGATACGCAGTATTTT.